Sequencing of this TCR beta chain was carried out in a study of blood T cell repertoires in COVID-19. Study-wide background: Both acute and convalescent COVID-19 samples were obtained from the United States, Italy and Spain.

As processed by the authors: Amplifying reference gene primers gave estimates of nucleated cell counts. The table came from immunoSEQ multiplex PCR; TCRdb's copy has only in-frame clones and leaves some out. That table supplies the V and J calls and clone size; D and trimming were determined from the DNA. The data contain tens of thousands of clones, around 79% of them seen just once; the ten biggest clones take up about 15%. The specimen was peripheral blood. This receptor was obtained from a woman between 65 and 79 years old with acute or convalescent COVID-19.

The chain's CDR3 is CATSDHLPQGQNTGELFF. CDR3 DNA sequence: TGTGCCACCAGTGATCACCTGCCACAGGGACAGAACACCGGGGAGCTGTTTTTT. The chain links TRBV24-1 to TRBJ2-2; possible D gene TRBD1, 6 bases. In germline, CDR1 is KGHDR, CDR2 SFDVKD. The CDR3 has 18 residues. V lost 3 bases and J lost 1, with 17 bases in between.